This entry features one TCR beta chain sequence. This entry belongs to a study of blood T cell repertoires in COVID-19. Method: immunoSEQ multiplex PCR; TCRdb's copy keeps in-frame clones and lacks some. The sample includes some 190,000 clones, around 86% seen only once; the top ten take under 30%. The V and J ends lost 3 bases and 6 bases, in that order; junction bases with no gene match: 8. This CDR3 spans 14 amino acids. CDR1 and CDR2 from the germline V gene are MDHEN and SYDVKM. The TCR comes from a middle-aged woman in a cohort exposed to, infected with or recovered from COVID-19 (not recorded which). The chain couples TRBV28 to TRBJ2-7; 7 bases map to TRBD1. The specimen was PBMCs or T cells enriched from blood (not recorded which). The CDR3 DNA reads TGTGCCAGCAGTTTCGACAGGGAATTAGCCGAGCAGTACTTC. The encoded protein is CASSFDRELAEQYF.